The following is a T cell receptor (beta chain) sequence with its context. The antigen it binds to is not known. The input lacks base qualities; no much larger clone sits a single base away. The treatment or condition label for this specimen denotes: some 20 received Ad26.COV2.S at low or high dose, single or two shots; about 5 received placebo; per-sample allocation not given. For vaccine and placebo recipients, repertoires were sequenced using samples collected on day 63 after the first injection. Between 29 July and 7 August 2020, Cohort 1b enrolled about two dozen adults aged 18-55 years at one site in Boston, USA. Ad26.COV2.S was a replication-incompetent adenovirus type 26 vector that expressed a prefusion-stabilized SARS-CoV-2 spike protein derived from the original Wuhan strain. This entry comes from a study of Ad26.COV2.S vaccination and SARS-CoV-2 variants (dated by TCRdb to the early 2020s). Notes on the research overall: Donors in the vaccine arm were drawn from COV1001, a phase I-IIa trial of Ad26.COV2.S in healthy adults that was multicentre, randomized, double-blind and placebo-controlled. Blinding of investigators to trial group allocation was maintained during experiments and outcome assessment. Sequencing of the TCRbeta repertoire served to evaluate the specificity and breadth of SARS-CoV-2-reactive T cell receptors following Ad26.COV2.S vaccination. Dosing of Ad26.COV2.S was intramuscular, at either 5x10^10 or 1x10^11 viral particles, delivered as one shot or as two shots spaced 56 days apart. Trial participants were randomized into five groups of five: low-dose or high-dose Ad26.COV2.S given once or twice, or placebo on both occasions. The TCR-sequenced set comprised around 30 samples: 19 Ad26.COV2.S vaccine recipients, 5 placebo recipients and 8 SARS-CoV-2 convalescent individuals.

Overall study results and their limits: The study was not powered to compare responses between vaccine doses or regimens. Vaccine and placebo recipients had comparable non-spike TCR breadth, which fits with the vaccine containing only spike. The authors noted that total T cell responses may have been underestimated by the TCR breadth and depth analyses. Ad26.COV2.S recipients had higher spike-specific TCR breadth than placebo recipients (P = 0.0014). Substantial breadth of spike-specific CD8+ and CD4+ T cell responses was reported after vaccination.

The immunoSEQ Assay was the method used to sequence TCRbeta CDR3 regions. After extraction, genomic DNA underwent amplification by bias-controlled multiplex PCR, followed by high-throughput sequencing. As for the authors' bioinformatics: To quantify the absolute abundance of every unique TCRbeta CDR3 region, sequences were collapsed and filtered. T cell fraction was estimated by normalization of TCRbeta template counts to usable DNA, with usable DNA being measured through amplification of reference genes present in all nucleated cells. Repertoire TCRs were annotated as SARS-CoV-2-specific by exact matching of V gene, CDR3 amino acid sequence and J gene to a known reactive TCR set. The reference SARS-CoV-2 TCR set came from MIRA and was filtered for enrichment in COVID-19-positive ImmuneCODE repertoires, removing public or cross-reactive TCRs. Using the MIRA antigens, annotated TCRs were further analysed by specific ORF or by position within an ORF. Breadth was defined as annotated unique rearrangements over total unique productive rearrangements; depth was the summed frequency of those rearrangements. TCR breadth was compared between groups using two-sided Wilcoxon rank-sum tests. The table comes from immuneACCESS by way of TCRdb, which keeps in-frame sequences with V and J called. Part of the clones is missing from these tables; in studies checked, under half for an unresolved V gene and the rest for unknown reasons. V and J calls and clone size come straight from that table; D and trimming were deduced from the DNA. In all, the sample holds roughly 510,000 clones, and around nine tenths of those were seen once. The ten top clones hold about 13% of the sample.

The CDR3 runs 11 amino acids, cysteine and phenylalanine included. Only the CDR3 part of the read is kept: 33 bases, read in frame from the first base. V lost 5 bases and J lost 2 bases; the stretch between them is 4 bases long. The germline V gene specifies MDHEN as CDR1 and SYDVKM as CDR2. This sample comprised peripheral blood, obtained in a trial of Ad26.COV2.S vaccine versus placebo. This sequence uses TRBV28 and TRBJ2-7, with the D segment identity uncertain. The receptor's source is a person between 18 and 60 years old who received the Ad26.COV2.S COVID-19 vaccine or a placebo. The CDR3 is CASSGAYEQYF. The sequenced DNA: TGTGCCAGCAGTGGGGCCTACGAGCAGTACTTC. Reference TRBV28 and TRBJ2-7 genes cover what lies past the CDR3, so the full variable domain is DVKVTQSSRYLVKRTGEKVFLECVQDMDHENMFWYRQDPGLGLRLIYFSYDVKMKEKGDIPEGYSVSREKKERFSLILESASTNQTSMYLCASSGAYEQYFGPGTRLTVT.